A selection of T cell receptor beta chains follows, all from one sample in a study of shared clonotypes between healthy human individuals. TCRdb's copy holds only in-frame clones and misses some; the assay was immunoSEQ multiplex PCR. This sample has 850,000 to 1,200,000 clones, with about 70% found just once. The sequenced sample was memory CD4+ T cells sorted from blood. These receptors came from a man younger than 35 in good health. CDR3s include the opening cysteine and the closing phenylalanine or tryptophan. The order of the fields is V gene, D gene, J gene, clone size, CDR3 DNA, CDR3 protein. The D gene is left open where the match is weak. Clone size is shown for a subset of rows, as once, few, many or a class of expanded clone.

v_gene: TRBV10-3; d_gene: .; j_gene: TRBJ2-7; abundance: .; CDR3nt: TGTGCCATCAGTGCGAGTCGGACTGGGGTCTACGAGCAGTACTTC; CDR3aa: CAISASRTGVYEQYF
v_gene: TRBV5-4; d_gene: .; j_gene: TRBJ1-3; abundance: few; CDR3nt: TGTGCCAGCAGCTTGGCAAACACCATATATTTT; CDR3aa: CASSLANTIYF
v_gene: TRBV5-1; d_gene: TRBD1; j_gene: TRBJ2-2; abundance: .; CDR3nt: TGCGCCAGCTACCTCGGACAGGGTAACACCGGGGAGCTGTTTTTT; CDR3aa: CASYLGQGNTGELFF
v_gene: TRBV9; d_gene: .; j_gene: TRBJ1-3; abundance: .; CDR3nt: TGTGCCAGCAGCGTAGAAGAAGGGGGGGCATTTGGAAACACCATATATTTT; CDR3aa: CASSVEEGGAFGNTIYF
v_gene: TRBV30; d_gene: .; j_gene: TRBJ1-2; abundance: .; CDR3nt: TGTGCCTGGAGTCCTAGGGCCCCGGGGAGCTATGGCTACACCTTC; CDR3aa: CAWSPRAPGSYGYTF
v_gene: TRBV5-1; d_gene: TRBD1; j_gene: TRBJ1-6; abundance: once; CDR3nt: TGCGCCAGCAGCCCCCAAGGGGGGACAGGAGGCTCACCCCTCCACTTT; CDR3aa: CASSPQGGTGGSPLHF
v_gene: TRBV6-1; d_gene: TRBD1; j_gene: TRBJ2-7; abundance: .; CDR3nt: TGTGCCAGCAGTGTCGGACAGGTCGTCTCCTACGAGCAGTACTTC; CDR3aa: CASSVGQVVSYEQYF
v_gene: TRBV19; d_gene: TRBD1; j_gene: TRBJ2-6; abundance: .; CDR3nt: TGTGCCAGTTCCACGGGACAGGCATCTGGGGCCAACGTCCTGACTTTC; CDR3aa: CASSTGQASGANVLTF
v_gene: TRBV5-1; d_gene: .; j_gene: TRBJ2-5; abundance: .; CDR3nt: TGCGCCAGCAGCTCCGGGTCCCCGGGACCCCGCGTTGGCCACGTGGAGACCCAGTACTTC; CDR3aa: CASSSGSPGPRVGHVETQYF
v_gene: TRBV5-1; d_gene: TRBD1; j_gene: TRBJ1-2; abundance: few; CDR3nt: TGCGCCAGCAGGGCCGGGACAGGGGTCTATGGCTACACCTTC; CDR3aa: CASRAGTGVYGYTF
v_gene: TRBV7-2; d_gene: TRBD1; j_gene: TRBJ2-5; abundance: few; CDR3nt: TGTGCCAGCAGCTATACAGGGGCCCGCCAAGAGACCCAGTACTTC; CDR3aa: CASSYTGARQETQYF
v_gene: TRBV18; d_gene: TRBD1; j_gene: TRBJ2-4; abundance: .; CDR3nt: TGTGCCAGCTCACCGGTGAGAACAGGGGGCAATCAGTACTTC; CDR3aa: CASSPVRTGGNQYF
v_gene: TRBV5-1; d_gene: TRBD1; j_gene: TRBJ1-1; abundance: .; CDR3nt: TGCGCCAGCAGCTCGCAGACAGGGGGCGACACTGAAGCTTTCTTT; CDR3aa: CASSSQTGGDTEAFF
v_gene: TRBV6-1; d_gene: .; j_gene: TRBJ1-3; abundance: .; CDR3nt: TGTGCCAGCAGTGGACCGAAAAACACCATATATTTT; CDR3aa: CASSGPKNTIYF
v_gene: TRBV25-1; d_gene: TRBD1; j_gene: TRBJ1-2; abundance: .; CDR3nt: TGTGCCAGCAGTGAGGGAAGCAAGGGGGCCACCTTC; CDR3aa: CASSEGSKGATF
v_gene: TRBV19; d_gene: TRBD2; j_gene: TRBJ2-1; abundance: .; CDR3nt: TGTGCCAGTGGGACTAGCGGGAGTCTCGATCGGTCGGGCAATGAGCAGTTCTTC; CDR3aa: CASGTSGSLDRSGNEQFF
v_gene: TRBV19; d_gene: .; j_gene: TRBJ1-5; abundance: .; CDR3nt: TGTGCCAGTGTGGGACAAACCAGCAATCAGCCCCAGCATTTT; CDR3aa: CASVGQTSNQPQHF
v_gene: TRBV7-9; d_gene: .; j_gene: TRBJ2-2; abundance: .; CDR3nt: TGTGCCAGCAGCAAGATAACAGGAACCACCGGGGAGCTGTTTTTT; CDR3aa: CASSKITGTTGELFF
v_gene: TRBV5-1; d_gene: TRBD1; j_gene: TRBJ2-1; abundance: .; CDR3nt: TGCGCCAGCAGCCGAGGGGACAGGGGGCAGGGGAATGAGCAGTTCTTC; CDR3aa: CASSRGDRGQGNEQFF
v_gene: TRBV2; d_gene: .; j_gene: TRBJ1-6; abundance: few; CDR3nt: TGTGCCGGAACGGGTTCCTATAATTCACCCCTCCACTTT; CDR3aa: CAGTGSYNSPLHF
v_gene: TRBV7-6; d_gene: .; j_gene: TRBJ1-5; abundance: .; CDR3nt: TGTGCCAGCAGCTTAGAGGGTAGCCTTAATCGGATTCAGCCCCAGCATTTT; CDR3aa: CASSLEGSLNRIQPQHF
v_gene: TRBV25-1; d_gene: TRBD2; j_gene: TRBJ2-1; abundance: .; CDR3nt: TGTGCCAGCAGTTATAGCGGGAGCTCCTACAATGAGCAGTTCTTC; CDR3aa: CASSYSGSSYNEQFF
v_gene: TRBV27; d_gene: .; j_gene: TRBJ2-1; abundance: once; CDR3nt: TGTGCCAGCAGTTTACGGGGGAGAGATGAGCAGTTCTTC; CDR3aa: CASSLRGRDEQFF
v_gene: TRBV4-3; d_gene: .; j_gene: TRBJ2-7; abundance: .; CDR3nt: TGCGCCAGCAGCCAAGATCCCGGGAAATACGAGCAGTACTTC; CDR3aa: CASSQDPGKYEQYF
v_gene: TRBV30; d_gene: .; j_gene: TRBJ2-3; abundance: .; CDR3nt: TGTGCCTGGAGTCCTAGGGATACGCAGTATTTT; CDR3aa: CAWSPRDTQYF
v_gene: TRBV10-1; d_gene: TRBD2; j_gene: TRBJ2-5; abundance: .; CDR3nt: TGCGCCAGCAGTGCGGGGCTAGCGGGAGGCAGCGAGACCCAGTACTTC; CDR3aa: CASSAGLAGGSETQYF
v_gene: TRBV11-2; d_gene: .; j_gene: TRBJ2-1; abundance: .; CDR3nt: TGTGCCAGCAGCTTAGGGGTAAAGGAGGGGCAGTTCTTC; CDR3aa: CASSLGVKEGQFF
v_gene: TRBV5-1; d_gene: .; j_gene: TRBJ2-7; abundance: .; CDR3nt: TGCGCCAGCAGCTTCGACAGGGGAGGGATCGGCGAGCAGTACTTC; CDR3aa: CASSFDRGGIGEQYF
v_gene: TRBV18; d_gene: TRBD1; j_gene: TRBJ1-2; abundance: few; CDR3nt: TGTGCCAGCTCACAACAGGGGGCTGACGGCTACACCTTC; CDR3aa: CASSQQGADGYTF
v_gene: TRBV5-6; d_gene: .; j_gene: TRBJ2-2; abundance: many; CDR3nt: TGTGCCAGCGCTCAGGCGAACACCGGGGAGCTGTTTTTT; CDR3aa: CASAQANTGELFF
v_gene: TRBV7-9; d_gene: .; j_gene: TRBJ1-1; abundance: .; CDR3nt: TGTGCCAGCAGCACCCACCCGAATATGAACACTGAAGCTTTCTTT; CDR3aa: CASSTHPNMNTEAFF
v_gene: TRBV9; d_gene: .; j_gene: TRBJ2-6; abundance: .; CDR3nt: TGTGCCAGCAGCGTACCGGCAGAACGGGCCAACGTCCTGACTTTC; CDR3aa: CASSVPAERANVLTF
v_gene: TRBV27; d_gene: .; j_gene: TRBJ1-5; abundance: .; CDR3nt: TGTGCCAGCAGTTGGGGGGGGATCAATCAGCCCCAGCATTTT; CDR3aa: CASSWGGINQPQHF
v_gene: TRBV2; d_gene: .; j_gene: TRBJ2-1; abundance: once; CDR3nt: TGTGCCAGCAAAACCACAGGGAGCTCCTACAATGAGCAGTTCTTC; CDR3aa: CASKTTGSSYNEQFF